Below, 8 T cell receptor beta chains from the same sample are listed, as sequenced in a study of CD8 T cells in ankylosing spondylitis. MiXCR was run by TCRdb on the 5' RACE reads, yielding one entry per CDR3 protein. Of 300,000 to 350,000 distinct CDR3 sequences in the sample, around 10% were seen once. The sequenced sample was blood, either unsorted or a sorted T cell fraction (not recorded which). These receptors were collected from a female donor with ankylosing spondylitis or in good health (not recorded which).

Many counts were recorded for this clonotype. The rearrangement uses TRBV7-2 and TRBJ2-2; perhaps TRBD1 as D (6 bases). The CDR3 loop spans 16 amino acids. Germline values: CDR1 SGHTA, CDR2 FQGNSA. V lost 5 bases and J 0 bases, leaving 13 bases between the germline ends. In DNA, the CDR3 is TGTGCCAGCAGCCTGCCGACAGGAGCGAACACCGGGGAGCTGTTTTTT. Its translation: CASSLPTGANTGELFF.

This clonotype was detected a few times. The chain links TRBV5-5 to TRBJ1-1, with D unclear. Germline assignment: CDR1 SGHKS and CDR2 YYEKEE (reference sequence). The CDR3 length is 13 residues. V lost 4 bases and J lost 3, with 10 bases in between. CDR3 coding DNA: TGTGCCAGCAGCCCGTGGGGATACACTGAAGCTTTCTTT. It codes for CASSPWGYTEAFF. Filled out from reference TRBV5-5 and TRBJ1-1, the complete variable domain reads DAGVTQSPTHLIKTRGQQVTLRCSPISGHKSVSWYQQVLGQGPQFIFQYYEKEERGRGNFPDRFSARQFPNYSSELNVNALLLGDSALYLCASSPWGYTEAFFGQGTRLTVV.

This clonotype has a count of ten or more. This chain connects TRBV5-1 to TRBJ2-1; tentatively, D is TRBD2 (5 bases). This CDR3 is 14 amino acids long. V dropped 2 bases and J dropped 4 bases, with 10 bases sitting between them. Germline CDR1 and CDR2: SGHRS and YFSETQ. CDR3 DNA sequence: TGCGCCAGCAGCTTTCAAGGAGGATACAATGAGCAGTTCTTC. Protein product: CASSFQGGYNEQFF.

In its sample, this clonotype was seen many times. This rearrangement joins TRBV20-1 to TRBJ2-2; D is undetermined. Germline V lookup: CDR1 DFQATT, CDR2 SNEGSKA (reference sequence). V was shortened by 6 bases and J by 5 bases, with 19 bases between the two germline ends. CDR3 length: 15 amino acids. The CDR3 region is CSARQAKPLTGELFF. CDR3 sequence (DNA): TGCAGTGCCCGGCAGGCGAAACCACTAACCGGGGAGCTGTTTTTT.

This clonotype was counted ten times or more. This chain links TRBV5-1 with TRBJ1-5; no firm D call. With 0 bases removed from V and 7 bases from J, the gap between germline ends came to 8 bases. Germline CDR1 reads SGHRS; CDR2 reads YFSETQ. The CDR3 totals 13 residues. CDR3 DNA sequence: TGCGCCAGCAGCTTGGATCCGGAGCAGCCCCAGCATTTT. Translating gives CASSLDPEQPQHF.

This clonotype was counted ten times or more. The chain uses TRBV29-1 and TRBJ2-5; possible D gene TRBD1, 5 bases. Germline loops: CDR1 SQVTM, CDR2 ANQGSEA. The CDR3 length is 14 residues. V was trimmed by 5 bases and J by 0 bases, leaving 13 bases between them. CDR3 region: CSVRTGRNQETQYF. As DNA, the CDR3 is TGCAGCGTTCGAACAGGCAGAAACCAAGAGACCCAGTACTTC.

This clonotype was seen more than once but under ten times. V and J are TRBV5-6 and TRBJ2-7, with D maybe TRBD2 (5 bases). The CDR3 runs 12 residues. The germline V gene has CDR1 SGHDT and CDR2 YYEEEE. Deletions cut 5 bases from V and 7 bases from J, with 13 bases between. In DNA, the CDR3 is TGTGCCAGCAGTCGGGAAGTGGGGGAGCAGTACTTC. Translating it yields CASSREVGEQYF.

In DNA form, the CDR3 reads TGTGCCACGACTCAGCTGAACACCGGGGAGCTGTTTTTT. Its translation: CATTQLNTGELFF. The chain recombines TRBV10-3 with TRBJ2-2; D is unclear. CDR1 and CDR2 (germline): ENHRY, SYGVKD. V lost 10 bases, J lost 1 base, and 10 bases lay in between. The CDR3 consists of 13 residues.